Presented here are 5 T cell receptor beta chains from one specimen sequenced in a study of T cell repertoires in cytomegalovirus infection. The antigens these receptors bind are not known. TCRdb reprocessed the reads with MiXCR, giving one entry per CDR3 protein. Here the sample spans 55,000 to 70,000 distinct CDR3 sequences, approximately 22% being singletons. The sample was PBMCs, sequenced either directly or after in vitro stimulation (not recorded which). These receptors were obtained from a human donor in good health (CMV status not recorded). Some clones in this sample may be carry-over from other donors' samples.

This sequence joins TRBV5-6 and TRBJ1-5, with D hard to call. CDR1 SGHDT and CDR2 YYEEEE come from the germline V gene. The V end lost 3 bases, the J end lost 5 bases, and 12 bases lay between the germline ends. There are 14 residues in the CDR3. CDR3 in DNA: TGTGCCAGCAGCTCAGGAGCCCTCCATCAGCCCCAGCATTTT. Protein product: CASSSGALHQPQHF.

This clonotype appeared many times. The chain employs TRBV6-2 or TRBV6-3 and TRBJ2-7, with TRBD2 as a possible D gene (5 bases). The germline gives CDR1 MNHEY, CDR2 SVGEGT. The CDR3 spans 14 residues. Trimming removed 5 bases from V and 5 bases from J, with 16 bases in between. As DNA, the CDR3 is TGTGCCAGCAGTAACGCCGAGGGTCGCCACGAGCAGTACTTC. It specifies CASSNAEGRHEQYF.

This clonotype was detected a few times. The chain uses TRBV7-9 and TRBJ2-4, with no clear D. Germline V lookup: CDR1 SEHNR, CDR2 FQNEAQ (reference sequence). The CDR3 loop spans 13 amino acids. V lost 2 bases and J lost 3, with 5 bases in between. This CDR3 is CASSLMGKNIQYF. CDR3 nucleotide sequence: TGTGCCAGCAGCTTAATGGGCAAAAACATTCAGTACTTC.

This clonotype was recorded a few times. The chain joins TRBV6-1 to TRBJ2-7, with D maybe TRBD2 (6 bases). Germline loops: CDR1 MNHNS, CDR2 SASEGT. Trimming removed 6 bases at V and 1 base at J, with 13 bases between. The CDR3 extends over 14 amino acids. CDR3 bases: TGTGCCAGCAGGAAGATTGGGACTTCCTACGAGCAGTACGTC. Residues: CASRKIGTSYEQYV.

The chain has TRBV7-2 and TRBJ2-1, with D uncertain. Trimming cost V 1 base and J 10 bases, with 11 bases left between them. The CDR3 contains 13 residues. The germline V gene has CDR1 SGHTA and CDR2 FQGNSA. CDR3 residues: CASSLVQTLEQFF. CDR3 bases: TGTGCCAGCAGCTTAGTTCAGACGCTGGAGCAGTTCTTC. Filled out from reference TRBV7-2 and TRBJ2-1, the complete variable domain reads GAGVSQSPSNKVTEKGKDVELRCDPISGHTALYWYRQSLGQGLEFLIYFQGNSAPDKSGLPSDRFSAERTGGSVSTLTIQRTQQEDSAVYLCASSLVQTLEQFFGPGTRLTVL.